The next 16 T cell receptor beta chains were all read from a single sample in a study of breast tumors, draining lymph nodes, adjacent tissues. The lymph nodes were axillary draining lymph nodes from breast cancer patients. MiXCR, run by TCRdb on the multiplex PCR reads, gives a single entry per CDR3 protein. Of about 130,000 distinct CDR3 sequences in the sample, 15% to 20% were seen once. The sample consisted of axillary lymph node tissue. The receptors here all came from a female donor with breast cancer. Some clones in this sample may be carry-over from other donors' samples.

This sequence joins TRBV3-1 and TRBJ1-3; D gene unclear. Germline V gives CDR1 LGHDT, CDR2 YNNKEL (reference sequence). The V and J ends lost 1 base and 0 bases respectively, with 10 bases between them. The CDR3 runs to 16 residues. CDR3 in DNA: TGTGCCAGCAGCCAAGTCGGGAGAACCTCTGGAAACACCATATATTTT. Amino acids: CASSQVGRTSGNTIYF. Looking up the rest from reference TRBV3-1 and TRBJ1-3 gives the full variable domain: DTAVSQTPKYLVTQMGNDKSIKCEQNLGHDTMYWYKQDSKKFLKIMFSYNNKELIINETVPNRFSPKSPDKAHLNLHINSLELGDSAVYFCASSQVGRTSGNTIYFGEGSWLTVV.

This clonotype was found a few times. V gene TRBV6-6 combines with J gene TRBJ1-5; 7 nucleotides match TRBD1. The V gene's germline CDR1 is MNHNY and CDR2 SVGAGI (reference sequence). This CDR3 has 14 amino acids. After removal of 4 bases from V and 7 bases from J, the junction contained 7 bases not matched to a gene. CDR3 nucleotides: TGTGCCAGCAGTTCGACAGGGCCTGAGCAGCCCCAGCATTTT. It codes for CASSSTGPEQPQHF.

Comment on this clonotype: A single base separates this from a much larger clone, so it may be a read error. V gene TRBV6-1 combines with J gene TRBJ1-5; a weak D match, TRBD1 (6 bases). Germline V CDR1 and CDR2: MNHNS, SASEGT. CDR3 length equals 15 residues. As DNA, the CDR3 is TGTGCCAGCAAATTGGACAGTACTAGCGATCAGCCCCAGCATTTT. This sequence encodes CASKLDSTSDQPQHF.

The chain links TRBV7-8 to TRBJ1-1; D uncertain. The V gene lost 3 bases and the J gene lost 2 bases, with 7 bases spanning the gap. Germline CDR1 SGHVS, CDR2 FQNEAQ. The CDR3 totals 13 residues. CDR3 sequence reads: CASSFGINTEAFF. The CDR3 bases are TGTGCCAGCAGCTTCGGGATTAACACTGAAGCTTTCTTT.

This clonotype was recorded many times. The chain recombines TRBV12-3 or TRBV12-4 with TRBJ2-5; 7 bases line up with TRBD2. The CDR3 has 14 residues. After removal of 6 bases from V and 6 bases from J, the junction contained 10 bases not matched to a gene. The CDR3, as DNA: TGTGCCAGCAGCCCGTCAGGGAGGGAGAAGACCCAGTACTTC. It codes for CASSPSGREKTQYF.

This clonotype was detected ten times or more. The V and J genes are TRBV3-1 and TRBJ2-3, with D tentatively TRBD2 (6 bases). The V gene lost 0 bases and the J gene lost 5 bases, with 18 bases spanning the gap. CDR1 LGHDT and CDR2 YNNKEL come from the germline V gene (reference sequence). CDR3 length: 17 residues. This CDR3 reads CASSQDWLGGVEDTQYF. DNA of the CDR3: TGTGCCAGCAGCCAAGATTGGCTCGGAGGGGTCGAAGATACGCAGTATTTT.

This clonotype was counted ten times or more. This sequence joins TRBV7-2 and TRBJ2-3, with D possibly being TRBD2 (5 bases). There are 14 residues in the CDR3. Germline CDR1 and CDR2: SGHTA and FQGNSA. V shed 5 bases and J shed 4 bases, with 13 bases lying between them. The CDR3 sequence is CASSLSGPPDTQYF. CDR3 DNA sequence: TGTGCCAGCAGCCTAAGCGGTCCCCCAGATACGCAGTATTTT.

This clonotype has just one count. A much larger clone differs by one base, so this may be a read error. V is TRBV5-1 and J is TRBJ1-4, with D perhaps matching TRBD1 (5 bases). The CDR3 runs to 17 residues. The germline V gene encodes CDR1 SGHRS and CDR2 YFSETQ. CDR3 sequence reads: CASSSRGATSTNEELFF. CDR3 DNA: TGCGCCAGCAGCTCTCGAGGGGCGACTTCAACTAATGAAGAACTGTTTTTT.

The sample holds a few counts of this clonotype. A much larger clone lies a single base off, so this may be a read error. CDR3 sequence reads: CASSFTSPYPGLGTQYF. CDR3 coding DNA: TGTGCCAGCAGCTTCACGTCCCCCTATCCGGGACTAGGGACCCAGTACTTC. The chain combines TRBV7-9 with TRBJ2-5; 8 positions agree with TRBD2. CDR3 size: 17 residues. Germline V gene sequence: CDR1 SEHNR, CDR2 FQNEAQ (reference sequence). The ends lost 3 bases at V and 7 bases at J; junction bases unmatched: 16.

This clonotype was counted ten times or more. The chain couples TRBV6-2 or TRBV6-3 to TRBJ2-3, with D hard to call. The V end lost 6 bases, the J end lost 5 bases, and 9 bases lay between the germline ends. CDR3 length equals 12 residues. The germline V gene encodes CDR1 MNHEY and CDR2 SVGEGT. CDR3 DNA: TGTGCCAGCAGCCACGACGAAGATACGCAGTATTTT. Translating gives CASSHDEDTQYF.

As regards this clonotype: A much larger clone differs by one base, so this may be a read error. V usage is TRBV6-5 and J usage is TRBJ2-2, with 8 bases identical to TRBD1. V was pared by 0 bases and J by 1 base, with 7 bases of the junction left unmatched. The CDR3 is 18 amino acids. Germline CDR1 reads MNHEY; CDR2 reads SVGAGI. For the CDR3, the DNA is TGTGCCAGCAGTTACTCGGGAGGACAGGGAAAGAACACCGGGGAGCTGTTTTTT. The encoded protein is CASSYSGGQGKNTGELFF.

The rearrangement links TRBV12-3 or TRBV12-4 to TRBJ2-2, with a tentative D call TRBD1 (6 bases). Trimming removed 4 bases at V and 2 bases at J, with 17 bases between. The CDR3 length is 17 residues. The CDR3 DNA reads as TGTGCCAGCAGTTACGCCCCCGGGACACTTAACACCGGGGAGCTGTTTTTT. It specifies CASSYAPGTLNTGELFF.

This clonotype has at least ten counts. The CDR3 DNA reads TGTGCCAGCAGTTTAGCCCTAGCTAGACGGGAGACCCAGTACTTC. This codes for CASSLALARRETQYF. The V call is TRBV12-3 or TRBV12-4, the J call TRBJ2-5, with D tentatively TRBD2 (5 bases). Trimming removed 0 bases at V and 5 bases at J, with 13 bases between. The CDR3 is 15 residues long.

The chain joins TRBV2 to TRBJ1-1, with 8 bases fitting TRBD1. CDR1 SNHLY and CDR2 FYNNEI come from the germline V gene. V dropped 6 bases and J dropped 5; count of bases not matched to a gene: 20. The CDR3 runs to 18 residues. In nucleotides, the CDR3 is TGTGCCAGCAGCAAAGATTTCCAGGGGGCTCCCTCGTGGACTGAAGCTTTCTTT. This encodes CASSKDFQGAPSWTEAFF.

The table lists this clonotype with many counts. V and J are TRBV6-6 and TRBJ1-3, with D possibly matching TRBD1 (6 bases). Germline CDR1 and CDR2: MNHNY and SVGAGI (reference sequence). This CDR3 is 16 amino acids long. Trimming stripped 6 bases from V and 0 bases from J, with 15 bases between. The CDR3 loop is CASSNDRQASGNTIYF. In nucleotides, the CDR3 is TGTGCCAGCAGCAATGATCGACAGGCCTCTGGAAACACCATATATTTT.

This clonotype was observed many times. This chain uses TRBV30 with TRBJ1-2; D remains ambiguous. V dropped 5 bases and J dropped 1 base, with 11 bases sitting between them. The CDR3 spans 13 residues. Germline CDR1 reads GTSNPN; CDR2 reads SVGIG (reference sequence). CDR3 sequence (DNA): TGTGCCTGGGAACGGAAGTTTAACTATGGCTACACCTTC. It encodes CAWERKFNYGYTF.